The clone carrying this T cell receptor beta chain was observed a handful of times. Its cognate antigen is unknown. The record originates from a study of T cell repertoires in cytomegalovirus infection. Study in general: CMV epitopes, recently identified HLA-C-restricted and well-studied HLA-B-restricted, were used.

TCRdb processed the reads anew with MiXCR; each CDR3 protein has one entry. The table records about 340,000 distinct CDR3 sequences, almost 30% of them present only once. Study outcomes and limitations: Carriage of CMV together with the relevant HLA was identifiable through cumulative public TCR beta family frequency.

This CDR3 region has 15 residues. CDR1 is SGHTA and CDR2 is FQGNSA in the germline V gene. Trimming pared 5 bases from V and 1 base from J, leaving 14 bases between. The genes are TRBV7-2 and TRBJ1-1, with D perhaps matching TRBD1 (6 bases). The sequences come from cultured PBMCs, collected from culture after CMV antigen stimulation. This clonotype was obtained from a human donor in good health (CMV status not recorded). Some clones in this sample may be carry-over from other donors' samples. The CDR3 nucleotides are TGTGCCAGCAGCATCGCCGGGACAACGAACACTGAAGCTTTCTTT. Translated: CASSIAGTTNTEAFF. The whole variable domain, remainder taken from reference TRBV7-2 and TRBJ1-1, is GAGVSQSPSNKVTEKGKDVELRCDPISGHTALYWYRQSLGQGLEFLIYFQGNSAPDKSGLPSDRFSAERTGGSVSTLTIQRTQQEDSAVYLCASSIAGTTNTEAFFGQGTRLTVV.